The next 8 T cell receptor beta chains were all read from a single sample in a study of T cells after yellow fever vaccination. TCRdb recomputed calls from the 5' RACE reads with MiXCR, one row per CDR3 protein. This sample has about 50,000 distinct CDR3 sequences, with roughly 7% found just once. The sample here was CD8+ T cells sorted from PBMCs, taken around 15 days after the first yellow fever vaccination. These receptor sequences come from a young man who received the YFV17D yellow fever vaccine.

This clonotype was recorded at least ten times. This rearrangement joins TRBV4-1 to TRBJ2-5; a weak D match, TRBD2 (5 bases). The CDR3 covers 15 residues. Germline CDR1 reads MGHRA; CDR2 reads YSYEKL. The V end lost 4 bases, the J end lost 7 bases, and 19 bases lay between the germline ends. For the CDR3, the DNA is TGCGCCAGCAGCCGAGAACCTTTCGGGGAAGGGACCCAGTACTTC. This encodes CASSREPFGEGTQYF.

This clonotype appeared many times. The chain joins TRBV11-2 to TRBJ2-5, with no clear D. The CDR3 has 15 amino acids. Per the germline V gene, CDR1 is SGHAT and CDR2 is FQNNGV. Trimming took off 3 bases at V and 4 bases at J, with 15 bases between the two ends. The CDR3 DNA follows: TGTGCCAGCAGCTTGAAAAGGATTCTTGGAGAGACCCAGTACTTC. Amino acids: CASSLKRILGETQYF.

The sample holds many counts of this clonotype. The genes are TRBV28 and TRBJ2-2; 9 bases fit TRBD1. This CDR3 has 15 residues. J lost 6 bases, V lost 4 bases, and 6 bases had no gene match. CDR1 is MDHEN and CDR2 is SYDVKM in the germline V gene. The CDR3 nucleotides are TGTGCCAGCAGTTCCGGGACAGGGTCCGCCGGGGAGCTGTTTTTT. Translated: CASSSGTGSAGELFF.

This clonotype is large. The chain recombines TRBV5-7 with TRBJ1-4; TRBD1 matches at 9 bases. TRBV5-7 is classed as an ORF, of uncertain function. This CDR3 has 19 amino acids. Losses at the gene ends were 1 base for V and 2 bases for J; bases not matched to a gene: 12. The CDR3 region has the DNA TGTGCCAGCAGCTTGCAAGGACAGGGGCTCTTCGGCACTAATGAAAAACTGTTTTTT. It is translated as CASSLQGQGLFGTNEKLFF.

In this sample, this clonotype turned up many times. J is TRBJ1-6 and V is TRBV4-2; D is uncertain. Germline assignment: CDR1 LGHNA and CDR2 YNFKEQ. CDR3 size: 13 residues. Trimming shortened V by 4 bases and J by 12 bases, and 13 bases separated the two germline ends. The CDR3 DNA reads as TGTGCCAGCAGCCCAATTACCAGGTTACCCCTCCACTTT. This gives the protein CASSPITRLPLHF.

This clonotype has at least ten counts. The V and J genes are TRBV4-1 and TRBJ1-2; 7 bases are shared with TRBD1. The germline V gene has CDR1 MGHRA and CDR2 YSYEKL. The CDR3 extends over 16 amino acids. Trimming took 0 bases from V and 2 from J; bases not matched to a gene: 6. The CDR3 sequence: CASSQDGGQTNYGYTF. The CDR3 region has the DNA TGCGCCAGCAGCCAAGATGGGGGACAGACGAACTATGGCTACACCTTC.

This clonotype occurred many times. The chain uses TRBV7-2 and TRBJ2-2; perhaps TRBD2 as D (7 bases). The CDR3 is made up of 16 amino acids. The V end was cut by 5 bases, the J end by 7 bases, with 20 bases between. The V gene's germline CDR1 is SGHTA and CDR2 FQGNSA. Written as DNA, the CDR3 is TGTGCCAGCAGCCCGGCGGGGCGGGGGCCCGGCGGGGAGCTGTTTTTT. Protein sequence: CASSPAGRGPGGELFF.

This clonotype came up a few times. The rearrangement joins TRBV4-1 to TRBJ2-3, with D uncertain. CDR1 is MGHRA, CDR2 YSYEKL, per germline. The V gene lost 3 bases and the J gene lost 0 bases, with 7 bases spanning the gap. CDR3 length: 14 residues. The CDR3 DNA reads TGCGCCAGCAGCCACTACAGAAGCACAGATACGCAGTATTTT. Protein sequence: CASSHYRSTDTQYF.